The clone carrying this T cell receptor beta chain has more than one count but fewer than ten. Antigen: not known. These data come from a study of vaccination and CD4 T cells after COVID-19. Study-wide results and limits: The study sampled relatively few convalescent patients and omitted early post-infection timepoints.

Germline CDR1 reads DFQATT; CDR2 reads SNEGSKA (reference sequence). The CDR3 spans 12 residues. Oncomine TCR Beta short-read sequencing was applied to DNA from cultured CD4+ T cells. TCRdb called the PCR reads again in MiXCR, with one record for every CDR3 protein. The table records about 11,000 distinct CDR3 sequences, approximately 80% of them present only once. Regarding treatment: approximately nine-day PBMC culture with coronavirus spike peptide pools or control peptides (ViraFEST assay). The clonotype was recovered from a human donor who had recovered from COVID-19. Sequenced: CD4+ T cells from blood, cultured in vitro. The chain joins TRBV20-1 to TRBJ1-1; D might be TRBD1 (5 bases). The CDR3 is CSAGKMNTEAFF. CDR3 coding DNA: TGCAGCGCAGGGAAAATGAACACTGAAGCTTTCTTT.